This passage covers 19 T cell receptor beta chains from one sample sequenced in a study of regulatory T cells in long-lasting Graves disease. Investigators prepared the TCR beta libraries by applying iRepertoire HTBI primers and Arm-PCR of CDR3 regions. TCRdb processed the multiplex PCR reads anew with MiXCR; each CDR3 protein has one entry. There are about 470,000 distinct CDR3 sequences in the sample; about a fifth occur only once, and roughly 7.7% lies in the top ten. The time point is: persistent/refractory GD, antithyroid drugs over 5 years with positive TRAb. PBMC RNA was the source of the TCR library. Sequenced here: peripheral blood mononuclear cells (PBMCs), sampled when the disease was refractory, from a patient treated with antithyroid drugs. These receptors were collected from a female donor with Graves disease.

The chain uses TRBV20-1 and TRBJ2-7; 7 bases are a match to TRBD1. Unmatched junction bases numbered 6, after V lost 3 bases and J lost 4 bases. This CDR3 is 13 amino acids long. Germline assignment: CDR1 DFQATT and CDR2 SNEGSKA (reference sequence). CDR3 DNA: TGCAGTGCTAGTCGGGGACAGAGATACGAGCAGTACTTC. It is translated as CSASRGQRYEQYF.

In its sample, this clonotype was seen many times. The chain recombines TRBV20-1 with TRBJ1-2, with unresolved D. Germline CDR1 DFQATT, CDR2 SNEGSKA (reference sequence). This CDR3 comprises 10 residues. Trimming removed 3 bases from V and 8 bases from J, with 7 bases in between. The CDR3 loop is CSASIGGYTF. DNA of the CDR3: TGCAGTGCTAGTATAGGGGGCTACACCTTC.

This chain uses TRBV18 with TRBJ1-2, with D hard to call. V lost 3 bases, J lost 1 base, and 6 bases lay in between. Germline V gene sequence: CDR1 KGHSH, CDR2 LQKENI. The CDR3 sequence is 13 residues long. The chain's CDR3 is CASSPGDNYGYTF. The DNA for the CDR3 is TGTGCCAGCTCACCCGGGGATAACTATGGCTACACCTTC.

This rearrangement joins TRBV18 to TRBJ2-7; D perhaps matches TRBD2 (5 bases). This CDR3 spans 12 amino acids. Trimming removed 3 bases from V and 7 bases from J, with 10 bases in between. Germline V gene sequence: CDR1 KGHSH, CDR2 LQKENI. The CDR3, as DNA: TGTGCCAGCTCACCCAGCACGGGAGAGCAGTACTTC. It codes for CASSPSTGEQYF.

This clonotype has only one observation. The chain is built from TRBV6-2 or TRBV6-3 and TRBJ1-1, with D possibly matching TRBD1 (5 bases). CDR3 length: 15 amino acids. The V end was cut by 0 bases, the J end by 4 bases, with 12 bases between. Germline V lookup: CDR1 MNHEY, CDR2 SVGEGT. CDR3 amino acids: CASSYSGAGGTEAFF. The DNA for the CDR3 is TGTGCCAGCAGTTACTCAGGGGCCGGGGGCACTGAAGCTTTCTTT.

This clonotype came up a few times. V and J are TRBV4-3 and TRBJ2-2; D might be TRBD1 (5 bases). The CDR3 sequence is 17 residues long. Per germline, CDR1 LGHNA and CDR2 YSLEER. Trimming removed 1 base at V and 3 bases at J, with 15 bases between. DNA for the CDR3: TGCGCCAGCAGCCAAGGGTTACAAGGGGCCGACACCGGGGAGCTGTTTTTT. Translated, it gives CASSQGLQGADTGELFF.

This clonotype was counted only a few times. The genes are TRBV7-9 and TRBJ1-1, with TRBD1 matching 7 bases. The germline V gene has CDR1 SEHNR and CDR2 FQNEAQ (reference sequence). J lost 6 bases, V lost 0 bases, and 1 base had no gene match. The CDR3 contains 13 residues. The CDR3 loop is CASSLARGAEAFF. The CDR3 DNA sequence: TGTGCCAGCAGCTTAGCCAGGGGGGCTGAAGCTTTCTTT.

This clonotype has a handful of counts. This sequence joins TRBV3-1 and TRBJ1-2; D may be TRBD1 (6 bases). The V and J ends lost 4 bases and 5 bases respectively, with 14 bases between them. The germline gives CDR1 LGHDT, CDR2 YNNKEL (reference sequence). The CDR3 totals 14 residues. The CDR3 spells CASSPGHGTYGYTF. DNA of the CDR3: TGTGCCAGCAGCCCGGGACACGGCACTTATGGCTACACCTTC.

Worth noting for this clonotype: One end of the junction does not line up with germline, which may come from a read error. The rearrangement joins TRBV7-9 to TRBJ2-7; 7 bases line up with TRBD1. The CDR3 totals 14 residues. Germline CDR1 SEHNR, CDR2 FQNEAQ (reference sequence). This chain's CDR3 is CASSFSRDSPHTGF. For the CDR3, the DNA is TGTGCCAGCAGCTTCTCCCGGGACAGCCCACACACCGGCTTC.

This clonotype was counted between two and nine times. The chain links TRBV19 to TRBJ1-5; D remains unclear. The germline V and J ends were trimmed by 3 bases and 12 bases, with 15 bases remaining between them. This CDR3 has 13 residues. The V gene's germline CDR1 is LNHDA and CDR2 SQIVND (reference sequence). The CDR3 DNA reads TGTGCCAGTAGTATCTCTATGAAAGTACTCCAGCATTTT. As protein: CASSISMKVLQHF. Supplemented by reference TRBV19 and TRBJ1-5, the full variable domain reads DGGITQSPKYLFRKEGQNVTLSCEQNLNHDAMYWYRQDPGQGLRLIYYSQIVNDFQKGDIAEGYSVSREKKESFPLTVTSAQKNPTAFYLCASSISMKVLQHFGDGTRLSIL.

This clonotype was detected many times. The chain links TRBV5-1 to TRBJ2-2; the match to TRBD2 covers 10 bases. V shed 4 bases, J shed 3 bases, and the junction held 3 bases outside the gene matches. Per the germline V gene, CDR1 is SGHRS and CDR2 is YFSETQ. The CDR3 totals 15 residues. CDR3 loop: CASSPGTSDTGELFF. The CDR3 region has the DNA TGCGCCAGCAGCCCCGGGACTAGCGACACCGGGGAGCTGTTTTTT.

This chain uses TRBV7-9 with TRBJ1-1; 7 bases are shared with TRBD1. The CDR3 runs 13 residues. CDR1 and CDR2 from the germline V gene are SEHNR and FQNEAQ (reference sequence). V dropped 8 bases and J dropped 6; count of bases not matched to a gene: 9. This CDR3 reads CASGDTTGAEAFF. The CDR3 DNA follows: TGTGCCAGCGGCGATACTACAGGGGCTGAAGCTTTCTTT.

This clonotype was counted between two and nine times. The genes are TRBV3-1 and TRBJ2-7, with 8 positions matching TRBD1. The CDR3 length is 15 residues. CDR1 LGHDT and CDR2 YNNKEL come from the germline V gene (reference sequence). V shed 3 bases, J shed 3 bases, and the junction held 7 bases outside the gene matches. Here the CDR3 reads CASSQSSGGNYEQYF. CDR3 sequence (DNA): TGTGCCAGCAGCCAGTCCTCAGGGGGCAACTACGAGCAGTACTTC.

This clonotype was recorded a few times. The CDR3 is CASRSWAGDMETQYF. The CDR3 DNA is TGCGCCAGCAGGTCTTGGGCAGGGGACATGGAGACCCAGTACTTC. The chain has TRBV5-1 and TRBJ2-5; maybe TRBD1 (6 bases). CDR3 length equals 15 residues. CDR1 SGHRS and CDR2 YFSETQ come from the germline V gene. Trimming took 5 bases from V and 5 from J, leaving 19 bases between them.

This clonotype has more than one count but fewer than ten. The chain has TRBV6-5 and TRBJ1-3; no definite D call. The CDR3 has 15 residues. V lost 0 bases and J lost 6, with 12 bases in between. CDR1 is MNHEY and CDR2 is SVGAGI in the germline V gene. The CDR3 loop reads CASSYSNILKNTIYF. In nucleotides, the CDR3 is TGTGCCAGCAGTTACTCGAACATCCTCAAAAACACCATATATTTT.

This clonotype was recorded at least ten times. The chain uses TRBV2 and TRBJ2-7; TRBD1 might be the D (6 bases). V lost 3 bases to trimming and J lost 2 bases, with 17 bases between them. The CDR3 runs to 16 residues. The germline CDR1 and CDR2 sequences are SNHLY and FYNNEI. The DNA for the CDR3 is TGTGCCAGCAGTGATACGATAGACAGGTATACCTACGAGCAGTACTTC. Translating it yields CASSDTIDRYTYEQYF.

V is TRBV20-1 and J is TRBJ2-5, with a weak D call TRBD1 (5 bases). The V gene's germline CDR1 is DFQATT and CDR2 SNEGSKA (reference sequence). Deletions cut 6 bases from V and 2 bases from J, with 13 bases between. The CDR3 runs to 13 residues. The DNA for the CDR3 is TGCAGTGCATCAATCAACAGGCAAGAGACCCAGTACTTC. Translation: CSASINRQETQYF.

This clonotype was detected many times. The chain couples TRBV11-2 to TRBJ1-1; D is perhaps TRBD1 (6 bases). The CDR3 length is 15 residues. Germline assignment: CDR1 SGHAT and CDR2 FQNNGV. V lost 0 bases and J 5 bases, leaving 13 bases between the germline ends. CDR3 DNA sequence: TGTGCCAGCAGCTTAGATACTCAGGGGTGGACTGAAGCTTTCTTT. This codes for CASSLDTQGWTEAFF.

V is TRBV6-9 and J is TRBJ2-7, with D perhaps matching TRBD1 (5 bases). The germline CDR1 and CDR2 sequences are MNHGY and SVAAGI. With 2 bases removed from V and 0 bases from J, the gap between germline ends came to 11 bases. The length of the CDR3 is 15 residues. CDR3 DNA sequence: TGTGCCAGCAGTTATGGCCCTGACAGCTCCTACGAGCAGTACTTC. It specifies CASSYGPDSSYEQYF.